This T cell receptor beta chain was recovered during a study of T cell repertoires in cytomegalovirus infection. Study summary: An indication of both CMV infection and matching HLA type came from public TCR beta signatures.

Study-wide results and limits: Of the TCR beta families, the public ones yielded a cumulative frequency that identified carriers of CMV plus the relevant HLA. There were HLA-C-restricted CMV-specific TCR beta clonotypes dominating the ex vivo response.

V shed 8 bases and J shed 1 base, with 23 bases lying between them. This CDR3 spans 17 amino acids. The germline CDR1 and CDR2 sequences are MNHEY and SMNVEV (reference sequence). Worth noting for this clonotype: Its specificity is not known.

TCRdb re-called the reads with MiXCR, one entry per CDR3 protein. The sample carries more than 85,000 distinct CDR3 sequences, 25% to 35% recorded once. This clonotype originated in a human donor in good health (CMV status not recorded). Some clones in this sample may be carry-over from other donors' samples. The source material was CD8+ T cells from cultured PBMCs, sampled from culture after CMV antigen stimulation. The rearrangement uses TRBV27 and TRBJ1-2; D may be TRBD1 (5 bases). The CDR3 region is CASGKTGNYALNYGYTF. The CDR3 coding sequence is TGTGCCAGCGGGAAAACAGGAAACTACGCCCTTAACTATGGCTACACCTTC.